Below, 13 T cell receptor beta chains from the same sample are listed, as sequenced in a study of cytomegalovirus exposure and HLA in healthy donors (dated by TCRdb to 2016 to 2017). The library was prepared using the immunoSEQ multiplex PCR assay. As stored in TCRdb, this immuneACCESS dataset retains in-frame rearrangements with V and J assigned. A fraction of the clones does not appear; measured against another copy, unresolved V genes explain less than half of the discrepancy, and the remainder lacks a known reason. The sample yields 100,000 to 150,000 clones; approximately 89% were counted once. The top ten clonotypes cover roughly 1.2% of the sample. Sequencing used PBMCs. These TCRs come from a woman under 30 in good health and CMV-seronegative.

The chain combines TRBV7-6 with TRBJ1-5, with D unclear. Deletions cut 5 bases from V and 5 bases from J, with 13 bases between. This CDR3 spans 14 amino acids. Germline CDR1 SGHVS, CDR2 FNYEAQ. CDR3 sequence reads: CASSPNAGDQPQHF. DNA for the CDR3: TGTGCCAGCAGCCCCAACGCGGGCGATCAGCCCCAGCATTTT.

This clone was seen only once. V usage is TRBV11-2 and J usage is TRBJ2-1; no firm D call. Trimming took off 1 base at V and 7 bases at J, with 5 bases between the two ends. The CDR3 length is 12 residues. Germline CDR1 SGHAT, CDR2 FQNNGV. For the CDR3, the DNA is TGTGCCAGCAGCTTAGGTTCAAATGAGCAGTTCTTC. The encoded protein is CASSLGSNEQFF.

The chain uses TRBV18 and TRBJ2-2; D is possibly TRBD1 (5 bases). V lost 4 bases, J lost 1 base, and 7 bases lay in between. The CDR3 runs 14 residues. Germline CDR1 reads KGHSH; CDR2 reads LQKENI. The CDR3 sequence: CASSRGQNTGELFF. CDR3 bases: TGTGCCAGCTCACGCGGACAGAACACCGGGGAGCTGTTTTTT.

This clone occurred once. CDR3: CASSLDFEGASHTGELFF. The CDR3 nucleotides read TGTGCCAGCAGCTTAGACTTTGAGGGGGCCTCCCACACCGGGGAGCTGTTTTTT. The chain recombines TRBV11-2 with TRBJ2-2; 7 nucleotides line up with TRBD1. Trimming removed 0 bases from V and 3 bases from J; junction bases left unmatched: 10. Germline CDR1 SGHAT, CDR2 FQNNGV. The length of the CDR3 is 18 residues. Together with reference TRBV11-2 and TRBJ2-2, the CDR3 gives the full variable domain: EAGVAQSPRYKIIEKRQSVAFWCNPISGHATLYWYQQILGQGPKLLIQFQNNGVVDDSQLPKDRFSAERLKGVDSTLKIQPAKLEDSAVYLCASSLDFEGASHTGELFFGEGSRLTVL.

V and J are TRBV7-9 and TRBJ1-3; D ambiguous. V lost 3 bases to trimming and J lost 0 bases, with 6 bases between them. The CDR3 extends over 14 amino acids. Germline V lookup: CDR1 SEHNR, CDR2 FQNEAQ (reference sequence). CDR3 coding DNA: TGTGCCAGCAGCTTTCGGGACTCTGGAAACACCATATATTTT. Protein sequence: CASSFRDSGNTIYF.

The CDR3 here is CASSLTGGGPTDTQYF. The CDR3 DNA reads as TGTGCCAGCAGCTTAACTGGGGGGGGCCCCACAGATACGCAGTATTTT. The chain employs TRBV7-6 and TRBJ2-3; perhaps TRBD2 as D (7 bases). V lost 2 bases and J lost 2, with 14 bases in between. Germline CDR1 reads SGHVS; CDR2 reads FNYEAQ. The CDR3 is made up of 16 amino acids.

The J gene is TRBJ1-6, the V gene TRBV7-9; the D is unclear. Germline V gives CDR1 SEHNR, CDR2 FQNEAQ (reference sequence). The CDR3 length is 17 residues. V lost 5 bases and J lost 9, with 23 bases in between. As DNA, the CDR3 is TGTGCCAGCAGCGAATCGGGGTCCGAGACGAGGCCTTCACCCCTCCACTTT. It is translated as CASSESGSETRPSPLHF.

The V and J genes are TRBV2 and TRBJ1-2, with 11 bases lining up with TRBD1. The CDR3 is made up of 15 amino acids. J lost 4 bases, V lost 6 bases, and 7 bases had no gene match. Germline CDR1 reads SNHLY; CDR2 reads FYNNEI. The CDR3 nucleotides read TGTGCCAGCAGACCCGGGACAGGGGGACTCTATGGCTACACCTTC. It encodes CASRPGTGGLYGYTF.

J is TRBJ1-5 and V is TRBV27, with TRBD1 as a possible D gene (5 bases). CDR1 is MNHEY, CDR2 SMNVEV, per germline (reference sequence). V lost 0 bases and J 4 bases, leaving 16 bases between the germline ends. This CDR3 comprises 17 residues. The CDR3 DNA follows: TGTGCCAGCAGTTTATCGGCGGGGGGTGGACCGAATCAGCCCCAGCATTTT. Residues: CASSLSAGGGPNQPQHF.

The genes are TRBV12-5 and TRBJ1-5; 7 nucleotides match TRBD1. The CDR3 has 17 amino acids. V was pared by 1 base and J by 0 bases, with 6 bases of the junction left unmatched. Germline V gives CDR1 LGHNT, CDR2 FRNRAP. The CDR3 here is CASGLGGTVYSNQPQHF. The CDR3 region has the DNA TGTGCTAGTGGTTTGGGTGGGACAGTTTATAGCAATCAGCCCCAGCATTTT.

The V and J genes are TRBV5-1 and TRBJ1-4; tentative D call: TRBD1 (5 bases). CDR3 size: 14 residues. Germline CDR1 reads SGHRS; CDR2 reads YFSETQ. Trimming pared 1 base from V and 3 bases from J, leaving 7 bases between. DNA for the CDR3: TGCGCCAGCAGCTTGAAGGGGCCTAATGAAAAACTGTTTTTT. It specifies CASSLKGPNEKLFF.

The V call is TRBV5-1, the J call TRBJ1-3; D might be TRBD1 (5 bases). This CDR3 is built from 17 residues. CDR1 is SGHRS, CDR2 YFSETQ, per germline. The ends were cut back, 2 bases at V and 0 bases at J, with 15 bases in the middle. The CDR3 protein is CASSFRVQADSGNTIYF. The DNA for the CDR3 is TGCGCCAGCAGCTTCAGGGTACAGGCCGACTCTGGAAACACCATATATTTT.

The chain joins TRBV6-5 to TRBJ1-2; TRBD1 might be the D (6 bases). Trimming shortened V by 5 bases and J by 8 bases, and 15 bases separated the two germline ends. The CDR3 sequence is 13 residues long. Germline V gene data show CDR1 as MNHEY and CDR2 as SVGAGI. DNA of the CDR3: TGTGCCAGCAGTAAAACAGGGATCGGGGGCTACACCTTC. It yields the protein CASSKTGIGGYTF.